This TCR beta chain was sequenced for a study of T-cell reconstitution after alpha-beta-depleted transplantation in children. This clonotype was counted many times. The antigen is unknown. Unique molecular identifiers were incorporated into the prepared TCRbeta library. TCRdb processed the PCR reads anew with MiXCR; each CDR3 protein has one entry. This sample has 4,000 to 5,000 distinct CDR3 sequences, with 15% to 20% found just once. Study observations and caveats: The origin of alpha-beta T cells about two months after transplant was reportedly several hundred expanded graft clones.

The material was PBMCs, mostly from graft donor cells, obtained 180 days after TCRalphabeta/CD19-depleted stem cell transplant. This TCR was recovered from a male patient aged 2-9 years who had a stem cell transplant for acute lymphoblastic leukemia, so the T cells may come from the graft donor.

The CDR3 here is CASSLTLLANEQFF. CDR3 in DNA: TGCGCCAGCAGCTTGACCCTCCTAGCTAATGAGCAGTTCTTC. The chain links TRBV5-1 to TRBJ2-1, with a possible D match to TRBD2 (5 bases). Trimming took 1 base from V and 7 from J, leaving 12 bases between them. The CDR3 extends over 14 amino acids. Germline CDR1 and CDR2: SGHRS and YFSETQ.